The rows below give T cell receptor beta chains drawn from one sample of a study of T cell changes during pregnancy in multiple sclerosis. Assay used: immunoSEQ multiplex PCR; TCRdb lists only in-frame clones, some missing. The sample contains about 120,000 clones, 80% to 95% of which appear only once. Here the sequenced sample was peripheral blood, taken in the third trimester of pregnancy. Receptors were obtained from a female donor with multiple sclerosis, enrolled in a pregnancy study. Each CDR3 is given with its conserved first and last residue. The D gene is left open where the match is weak. Size tells how often a clone was seen (once, few, many) or the class of an expanded clone, and some rows leave it out.

j_call | clone_size | d_call | v_call | cdr3_aa | cdr3_nt
TRBJ2-1 | NA | TRBD2 | TRBV7-3 | CASSSQRGPNNEQFF | TGTGCCAGCAGCTCCCAGCGGGGGCCTAACAATGAGCAGTTCTTC
TRBJ1-5 | NA | NA | TRBV29-1 | CSVEYGGGQPQHF | TGCAGCGTTGAATATGGGGGGGGTCAGCCCCAGCATTTT
TRBJ2-5 | NA | NA | TRBV5-6 | CASSWRGLSQETQYF | TGTGCCAGCAGCTGGAGGGGACTCTCCCAAGAGACCCAGTACTTC
TRBJ2-3 | NA | NA | TRBV2 | CASVKGGTDTQYF | TGTGCCAGCGTGAAGGGGGGCACAGATACGCAGTATTTT
TRBJ1-1 | NA | TRBD1 | TRBV19 | CASSSLDRGRRYTEAFF | TGTGCCAGTAGTTCCTTGGACAGGGGACGTAGGTACACTGAAGCTTTCTTT
TRBJ1-3 | few | NA | TRBV5-1 | CASMGGVGNTIYF | TGCGCCAGCATGGGAGGGGTCGGAAACACCATATATTTT
TRBJ1-2 | NA | TRBD1 | TRBV4-2 | CASSQEVGTGSPGYTF | TGTGCCAGCAGCCAAGAGGTGGGGACAGGGTCCCCTGGCTACACCTTC
TRBJ2-5 | NA | TRBD2 | TRBV2 | CASSRTPLAGGETQYF | TGTGCCAGCAGTCGCACGCCCCTAGCGGGAGGCGAGACCCAGTACTTC
TRBJ2-2 | NA | NA | TRBV7-9 | CASSHDRGELFF | TGTGCCAGCAGCCACGACAGGGGGGAGCTGTTTTTT
TRBJ1-1 | NA | NA | TRBV18 | CASSSPTEPNTEAFF | TGTGCCAGCTCATCGCCGACAGAGCCGAACACTGAAGCTTTCTTT
TRBJ1-2 | NA | NA | TRBV5-1 | CASSLSTGRGFNGYTF | TGCGCCAGCAGCTTAAGTACTGGGAGGGGTTTTAATGGCTACACCTTC
TRBJ1-1 | few | TRBD1 | TRBV19 | CASTGGFTEAFF | TGTGCCAGTACAGGGGGGTTCACTGAAGCTTTCTTT
TRBJ2-5 | NA | NA | TRBV5-4 | CASSPGQTEHLQETQYF | TGTGCCAGCAGCCCCGGACAGACGGAACACCTTCAAGAGACCCAGTACTTC
TRBJ2-6 | NA | TRBD2 | TRBV28 | CASSLTAGGSGANVLTF | TGTGCCAGCAGTTTAACAGCGGGAGGCTCTGGGGCCAACGTCCTGACTTTC
TRBJ1-1 | NA | NA | TRBV30 | CAWSTFGWVGTEAFF | TGTGCCTGGAGCACATTCGGGTGGGTGGGCACTGAAGCTTTCTTT
TRBJ1-2 | NA | TRBD1 | TRBV5-6 | CASSSGTGGFHYGYTF | TGTGCCAGCAGCTCCGGGACAGGGGGTTTCCACTATGGCTACACCTTC
TRBJ2-2 | NA | NA | TRBV7-2 | CASSSLGTGELFF | TGTGCCAGCAGTTCCCTAGGAACCGGGGAGCTGTTTTTT
TRBJ2-1 | few | NA | TRBV27 | CASSRLAISYNEQFF | TGTGCCAGCAGTAGGCTAGCGATTTCCTACAATGAGCAGTTCTTC
TRBJ2-6 | NA | TRBD2 | TRBV4-1 | CASSQAPTLAAGANVLTF | TGCGCCAGCAGCCAAGCTCCTACACTAGCGGCCGGGGCCAACGTCCTGACTTTC
TRBJ1-2 | NA | TRBD1 | TRBV19 | CASSRQGAENGYTF | TGTGCCAGTAGTAGACAGGGGGCGGAAAATGGCTACACCTTC
TRBJ1-5 | NA | NA | TRBV28 | CASSMGQGRVRGQPQHF | TGTGCCAGCAGTATGGGTCAGGGGAGGGTTAGAGGTCAGCCCCAGCATTTT
TRBJ1-2 | once | TRBD1 | TRBV27 | CASSGTGVGYTF | TGTGCCAGCAGTGGGACAGGGGTCGGCTACACCTTC
TRBJ1-1 | NA | NA | TRBV29-1 | CSGGDTLGTEAFF | TGCAGCGGAGGGGACACCCTGGGGACTGAAGCTTTCTTT
TRBJ1-4 | NA | TRBD1 | TRBV11-2 | CASSLGLRGQSNEKLFF | TGTGCCAGCAGCTTAGGGTTGAGGGGGCAAAGTAATGAAAAACTGTTTTTT
TRBJ2-1 | NA | NA | TRBV7-2 | CASSLALRSHEQFF | TGTGCCAGCAGCTTAGCGCTACGTAGCCATGAGCAGTTCTTC
TRBJ2-6 | NA | NA | TRBV28 | CASSPSPGANVLTF | TGTGCCAGCAGTCCGAGCCCTGGGGCCAACGTCCTGACTTTC
TRBJ2-3 | NA | NA | TRBV7-2 | CASSLLPGDQDTQYF | TGTGCCAGCAGCTTACTGCCCGGGGATCAAGATACGCAGTATTTT
TRBJ1-2 | NA | TRBD1 | TRBV27 | CASSLAGGEYGYTF | TGTGCCAGCAGTTTAGCAGGGGGAGAGTATGGCTACACCTTC
TRBJ2-1 | few | NA | TRBV5-4 | CASRRADEQFF | TGTGCCAGCAGGAGAGCCGATGAGCAGTTCTTC
TRBJ1-2 | NA | NA | TRBV30 | CAWTQGGDYGYTF | TGTGCCTGGACGCAGGGTGGTGACTATGGCTACACCTTC
TRBJ1-2 | NA | TRBD1 | TRBV5-1 | CASSFDRGRYTF | TGCGCCAGCAGCTTCGACAGGGGACGCTACACCTTC
TRBJ1-1 | NA | NA | TRBV5-5 | CASSLITGMNTEAFF | TGTGCCAGCAGCTTGATTACAGGGATGAACACTGAAGCTTTCTTT
TRBJ2-3 | NA | TRBD2 | TRBV7-3 | CASSRILAGTDTQYF | TGTGCCAGCAGCCGCATACTAGCGGGTACAGATACGCAGTATTTT
TRBJ2-5 | NA | NA | TRBV7-6 | CASSLAAGAVQETQYF | TGTGCCAGCAGCTTAGCGGCGGGGGCGGTCCAAGAGACCCAGTACTTC
TRBJ2-1 | NA | TRBD2 | TRBV4-1 | CASSQDPASGIDNEQFF | TGCGCCAGCAGCCAAGATCCGGCTAGCGGGATTGACAATGAGCAGTTCTTC
TRBJ2-2 | NA | TRBD1 | TRBV6-1 | CASSATGPLIRGELFF | TGTGCCAGCAGTGCGACAGGGCCGTTAATAAGGGGGGAGCTGTTTTTT
TRBJ2-1 | NA | TRBD2 | TRBV7-2 | CASSLGATSGREGEQFF | TGTGCCAGCAGCTTAGGAGCCACTAGCGGGAGGGAGGGTGAGCAGTTCTTC
TRBJ1-6 | NA | NA | TRBV5-8 | CASSLWAGTYNSPLHF | TGTGCCAGCAGCTTGTGGGCGGGAACCTATAATTCACCCCTCCACTTT
TRBJ1-4 | NA | NA | TRBV23-1 | CASSQPGRQGAEKLFF | TGCGCCAGCAGTCAGCCCGGCCGGCAGGGTGCCGAAAAACTGTTTTTT
TRBJ2-7 | NA | NA | TRBV7-9 | CASSFRGVPPEQYF | TGTGCCAGCAGCTTCCGCGGGGTCCCCCCCGAGCAGTACTTC
TRBJ2-2 | NA | NA | TRBV4-1 | CASRESETRGTGELFF | TGCGCCAGCAGGGAAAGCGAGACCAGGGGAACCGGGGAGCTGTTTTTT
TRBJ2-7 | few | TRBD1 | TRBV7-9 | CASSTWTGQYF | TGTGCCAGCAGCACCTGGACAGGGCAGTACTTC
TRBJ1-2 | few | NA | TRBV19 | CASTTGLGYGYTF | TGTGCCAGTACCACAGGGCTCGGCTATGGCTACACCTTC
TRBJ2-2 | NA | TRBD2 | TRBV5-1 | CASSLRASGATGELFF | TGCGCCAGCAGCTTGAGGGCTAGCGGGGCCACCGGGGAGCTGTTTTTT
TRBJ1-1 | NA | NA | TRBV19 | CASSFAEGTEAFF | TGTGCCAGTAGTTTTGCCGAGGGCACTGAAGCTTTCTTT
TRBJ1-1 | once | NA | TRBV10-3 | CAISPRVLEDTEAFF | TGTGCCATCAGCCCCAGGGTCCTGGAAGACACTGAAGCTTTCTTT
TRBJ2-1 | once | NA | TRBV7-2 | CASRRESNEQFF | TGTGCCAGCAGGCGCGAAAGCAATGAGCAGTTCTTC
TRBJ1-1 | NA | NA | TRBV30 | CAWSPRRDTEAFF | TGTGCCTGGAGTCCCCGGAGGGACACTGAAGCTTTCTTT
TRBJ2-5 | NA | NA | TRBV27 | CASSFLGEGKETQYF | TGTGCCAGCAGTTTTTTAGGGGAAGGCAAAGAGACCCAGTACTTC
TRBJ2-7 | NA | NA | TRBV6-1 | CASSERRDEQYF | TGTGCCAGCAGTGAGCGTCGAGACGAGCAGTACTTC
TRBJ1-2 | NA | NA | TRBV20-1 | CSAGEGRGYTF | TGCAGCGCTGGGGAGGGGAGAGGCTACACCTTC
TRBJ2-7 | NA | TRBD1 | TRBV5-6 | CASSQGARRYEQYF | TGTGCCAGCAGCCAGGGGGCTAGACGCTACGAGCAGTACTTC
TRBJ2-6 | NA | NA | TRBV11-2 | CASSLRDSPLDSGANVLTF | TGTGCCAGCAGCTTGAGGGACTCGCCTCTTGACTCTGGGGCCAACGTCCTGACTTTC
TRBJ2-7 | once | NA | TRBV27 | CASTQGGRDGHEQYF | TGTGCCAGCACCCAAGGGGGAAGAGACGGTCACGAGCAGTACTTC